This T cell receptor (beta chain) was recovered during a study of OX40 agonist ivuxolimab in advanced cancers. Study overall: Patients treated during dose escalation were battling hepatocellular carcinoma, melanoma, renal cell or head and neck cancer. With a range of roughly 20 to 85, age averaged about 58 years, and around 80% were male. Notes on the study in general: Patients who responded partially at 0.1-3.0 mg/kg showed clonal expansion ranking among the lowest.

This table comes from immunoSEQ multiplex PCR, and its TCRdb copy is limited to in-frame clones, with some not included. The sample has 70,000 to 80,000 clones, 92% seen once; the top ten hold 0.44%. V lost 0 bases to trimming and J lost 7 bases, with 10 bases between them. The germline V gene encodes CDR1 SGHDT and CDR2 YYEEEE. The CDR3 spans 14 residues. Notes on this clone: The antigen is not known.

Blood samples were obtained at baseline, cycle 4 day 1, and cycle 7 day 1. Sequences were derived from CD4+ or CD8+ T cells sorted from blood, sampled in a trial of the OX40 agonist ivuxolimab. The receptor's source is an adult with an advanced solid tumor such as melanoma, head and neck, liver or kidney cancer. The chain combines TRBV5-6 with TRBJ1-4; D uncertain. The CDR3 DNA is TGTGCCAGCAGCTTGGTGAGGTCGGCTGAAAAACTGTTTTTT. It translates to CASSLVRSAEKLFF.